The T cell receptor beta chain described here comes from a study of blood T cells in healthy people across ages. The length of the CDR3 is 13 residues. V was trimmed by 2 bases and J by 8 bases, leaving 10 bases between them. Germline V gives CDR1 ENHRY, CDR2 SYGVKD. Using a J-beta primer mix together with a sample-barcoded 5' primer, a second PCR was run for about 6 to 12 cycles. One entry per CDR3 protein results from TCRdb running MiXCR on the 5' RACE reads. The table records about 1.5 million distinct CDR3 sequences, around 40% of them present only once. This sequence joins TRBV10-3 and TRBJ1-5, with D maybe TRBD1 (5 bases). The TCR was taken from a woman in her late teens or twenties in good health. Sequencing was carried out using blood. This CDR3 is CAISEKGEEPQHF. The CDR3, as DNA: TGTGCCATCAGTGAGAAAGGGGAAGAGCCCCAGCATTTT.